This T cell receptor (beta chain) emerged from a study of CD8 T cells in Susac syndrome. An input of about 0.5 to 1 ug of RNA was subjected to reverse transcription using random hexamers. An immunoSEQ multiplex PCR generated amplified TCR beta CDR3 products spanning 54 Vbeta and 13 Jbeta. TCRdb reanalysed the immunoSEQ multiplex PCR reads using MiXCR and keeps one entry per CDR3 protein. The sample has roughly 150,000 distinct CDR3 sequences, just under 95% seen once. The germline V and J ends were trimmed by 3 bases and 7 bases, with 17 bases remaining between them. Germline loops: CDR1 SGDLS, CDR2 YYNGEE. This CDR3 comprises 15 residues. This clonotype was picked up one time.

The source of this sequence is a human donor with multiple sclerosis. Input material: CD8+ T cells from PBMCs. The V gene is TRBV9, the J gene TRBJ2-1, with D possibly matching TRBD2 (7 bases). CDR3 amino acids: CASSDRGAPSNEQFF. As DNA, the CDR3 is TGTGCCAGCAGCGACCGGGGGGCCCCTTCAAATGAGCAGTTCTTC. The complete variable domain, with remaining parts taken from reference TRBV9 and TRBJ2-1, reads DSGVTQTPKHLITATGQRVTLRCSPRSGDLSVYWYQQSLDQGLQFLIQYYNGEERAKGNILERFSAQQFPDLHSELNLSSLELGDSALYFCASSDRGAPSNEQFFGPGTRLTVL.